Listed below are T cell receptor beta chains from one sample, sequenced in a study of blood T cell repertoires in COVID-19. Method: immunoSEQ multiplex PCR; TCRdb's copy keeps in-frame clones and lacks some. The sample lists 250,000 to 300,000 clones; almost 85% were seen once. Material: peripheral blood. The receptors shown here come from a man in his forties or fifties with active or convalescent COVID-19. The CDR3 runs from the conserved cysteine through the conserved F or W. Fields, in order: CDR3 length, clone size, D gene, J gene, V gene, CDR3 protein, CDR3 DNA. The D gene is left open where the match is weak. For some rows the clone size is stated as once, few or many, or as a class when expanded; others skip it.

>15|.|TRBD2|TRBJ2-3|TRBV6-6
CASTILASSTDTQYF
TGTGCCAGCACAATACTAGCGTCTAGCACAGATACGCAGTATTTT
>12|many|TRBD1|TRBJ1-2|TRBV29-1
CSGWDSYYGYTF
TGCAGCGGGTGGGACAGCTACTATGGCTACACCTTC
>16|.|.|TRBJ1-6|TRBV5-4
CASSPLPGGANSPLHF
TGTGCCAGCAGCCCGCTGCCGGGCGGGGCTAATTCACCCCTCCACTTT
>15|.|TRBD1|TRBJ1-2|TRBV28
CASSAPGQGRYGYTF
TGTGCCAGCAGTGCCCCGGGACAGGGAAGATATGGCTACACCTTC
>15|.|.|TRBJ1-3|TRBV28
CASSSDWSSGNTIYF
TGTGCCAGCAGTTCTGACTGGAGCTCTGGAAACACCATATATTTT
>11|.|.|TRBJ1-2|TRBV20-1
CSVEGGSGYTF
TGCAGTGTTGAAGGGGGTAGCGGCTACACCTTC
>14|.|.|TRBJ1-2|TRBV27
CASSVADRGDGYTF
TGTGCCAGCTCGGTCGCGGACAGAGGGGATGGCTACACCTTC
>15|.|TRBD1|TRBJ2-7|TRBV5-1
CASSLGAGGVDEQYF
TGCGCCAGCAGCTTGGGGGCAGGGGGCGTCGACGAGCAGTACTTC
>15|.|.|TRBJ2-2|TRBV24-1
CATSARRGNTGELFF
TGTGCCACCAGTGCCCGAAGAGGAAACACCGGGGAGCTGTTTTTT
>15|.|TRBD1|TRBJ2-3|TRBV10-3
CAISESSTGSDTQYF
TGTGCCATCAGTGAGTCCTCGACAGGGTCAGATACGCAGTATTTT
>15|.|.|TRBJ1-2|TRBV4-2
CASSQEFGTNYGYTF
TGTGCCAGCAGCCAAGAGTTCGGGACAAACTATGGCTACACCTTC
>15|.|TRBD1|TRBJ2-7|TRBV2
CASSDRDRGPHEQYF
TGTGCCAGCAGTGACCGGGACAGGGGGCCCCACGAGCAGTACTTC
>11|.|.|TRBJ2-7|TRBV28
CASSFSGGKYF
TGTGCCAGCAGTTTTAGTGGGGGGAAGTACTTC
>15|.|.|TRBJ1-3|TRBV5-4
CASSLDRARGNTIYF
TGTGCCAGCAGCTTGGACAGGGCCCGAGGAAACACCATATATTTT
>12|.|TRBD1|TRBJ2-7|TRBV29-1
CSFTDRGYEQYF
TGCAGCTTCACCGACAGGGGCTACGAGCAGTACTTC
>12|.|TRBD1|TRBJ1-6|TRBV12-3/TRBV12-4
CASTRGPSPLHF
TGTGCCAGCACCAGGGGGCCGTCACCCCTCCACTTT
>15|.|.|TRBJ2-3|TRBV11-3
CASSPLAGSTDTQYF
TGTGCCAGCAGCCCGTTGGCGGGAAGCACAGATACGCAGTATTTT
>15|.|TRBD2|TRBJ2-7|TRBV5-1
CASSLAGREENEQYF
TGCGCCAGCAGCTTGGCCGGGCGGGAGGAAAACGAGCAGTACTTC
>13|.|.|TRBJ1-2|TRBV2
CASIYDINYGYTF
TGTGCCAGCATTTACGACATAAACTATGGCTACACCTTC
>14|.|.|TRBJ2-1|TRBV7-3
CAPVASAPRDEQFF
TGTGCCCCCGTGGCTAGCGCCCCTCGGGATGAGCAGTTCTTC
>17|.|TRBD2|TRBJ2-5|TRBV7-8
CASSLSASGRVQGTQYF
TGTGCCAGCAGCTTATCGGCTAGCGGGAGAGTTCAGGGGACCCAGTACTTC
>12|.|TRBD1|TRBJ1-2|TRBV28
CASSPNRGGYTF
TGTGCCAGCAGTCCCAACAGGGGTGGCTACACCTTC
>16|.|.|TRBJ1-6|TRBV6-2/TRBV6-3
CASSLKEDSYNSPLHF
TGTGCCAGCAGTCTAAAGGAGGATTCTTATAATTCACCCCTCCACTTT
>16|.|TRBD2|TRBJ2-2|TRBV5-1
CASSPTTSGRYGELFF
TGCGCCAGCAGCCCCACGACTAGCGGGAGGTACGGGGAGCTGTTTTTT
>16|.|TRBD2|TRBJ2-1|TRBV5-1
CASSLRPGLAYNEQFF
TGCGCCAGCAGCCTACGTCCGGGACTAGCCTACAATGAGCAGTTCTTC
>11|.|.|TRBJ2-5|TRBV12-3/TRBV12-4
CASSKGETQYF
TGTGCCAGCAGTAAGGGGGAGACCCAGTACTTC
>15|.|TRBD1|TRBJ2-7|TRBV4-1
CASSQEPDRGYEQYF
TGCGCCAGCAGCCAAGAGCCGGACAGGGGATACGAGCAGTACTTC
>15|.|TRBD2|TRBJ2-3|TRBV25-1
CASRSGGMITDTQYF
TGTGCCAGCCGTTCGGGGGGGATGATTACAGATACGCAGTATTTT
>12|.|.|TRBJ2-2|TRBV9
CASSAVTGELFF
TGTGCCAGCAGCGCTGTTACCGGGGAGCTGTTTTTT
>15|.|TRBD1|TRBJ2-3|TRBV5-5
CASSLEGQGTDTQYF
TGTGCCAGCAGCTTGGAGGGACAGGGGACAGATACGCAGTATTTT
>15|.|.|TRBJ1-1|TRBV2
CASSEALLGGGEAFF
TGTGCCAGCAGTGAAGCGCTTCTGGGGGGTGGGGAAGCTTTCTTT
>15|.|.|TRBJ2-7|TRBV5-6
CASSYRVRNPYEQYF
TGTGCCAGCAGCTACAGGGTGAGAAACCCCTACGAGCAGTACTTC
>11|few|.|TRBJ1-1|TRBV6-6
CASSYDSEAFF
TGTGCCAGCAGTTACGATAGCGAAGCTTTCTTT
>16|.|TRBD1|TRBJ1-1|TRBV5-1
CASSPGQGVMNTEAFF
TGCGCCAGCAGCCCAGGACAGGGGGTCATGAACACTGAAGCTTTCTTT
>14|.|.|TRBJ1-5|TRBV30
CAWSVQSSGQPQHF
TGTGCCTGGAGTGTACAAAGTTCAGGCCAGCCCCAGCATTTT
>17|.|TRBD2|TRBJ2-1|TRBV15
CATSRDLAGGFYNEQFF
TGTGCCACCAGCAGAGACCTAGCGGGAGGCTTCTACAATGAGCAGTTCTTC
>13|.|TRBD2|TRBJ2-1|TRBV29-1
CSVVGLVYNEQFF
TGCAGCGTTGTGGGACTAGTCTACAATGAGCAGTTCTTC
>13|.|.|TRBJ1-1|TRBV12-3/TRBV12-4
CASSYRDGTEAFF
TGTGCCAGCAGTTACAGGGACGGGACTGAAGCTTTCTTT
>12|.|.|TRBJ2-7|TRBV7-9
CASSPGSYEQYF
TGTGCCAGCAGCCCAGGATCCTACGAGCAGTACTTC